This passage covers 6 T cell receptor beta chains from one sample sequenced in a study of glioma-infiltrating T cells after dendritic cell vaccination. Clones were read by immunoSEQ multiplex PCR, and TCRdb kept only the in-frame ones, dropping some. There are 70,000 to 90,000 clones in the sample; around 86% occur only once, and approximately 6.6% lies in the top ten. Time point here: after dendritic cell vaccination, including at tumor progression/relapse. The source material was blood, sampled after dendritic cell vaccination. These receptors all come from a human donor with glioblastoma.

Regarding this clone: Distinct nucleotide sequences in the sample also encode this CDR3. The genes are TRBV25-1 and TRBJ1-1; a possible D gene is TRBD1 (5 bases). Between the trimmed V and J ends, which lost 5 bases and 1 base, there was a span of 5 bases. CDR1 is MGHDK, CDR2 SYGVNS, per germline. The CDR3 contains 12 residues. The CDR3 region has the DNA TGTGCCAGCAGTACAGGGAACACTGAAGCTTTCTTT. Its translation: CASSTGNTEAFF.

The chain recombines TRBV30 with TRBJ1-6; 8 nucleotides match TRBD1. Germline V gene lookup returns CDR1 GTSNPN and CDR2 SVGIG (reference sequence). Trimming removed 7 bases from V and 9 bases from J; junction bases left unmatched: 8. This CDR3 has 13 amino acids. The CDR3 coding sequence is TGTGCCTTCTACGGGACAGGAGGTTCACCCCTCCACTTT. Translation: CAFYGTGGSPLHF. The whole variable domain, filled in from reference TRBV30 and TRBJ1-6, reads SQTIHQWPATLVQPVGSPLSLECTVEGTSNPNLYWYRQAAGRGLQLLFYSVGIGQISSEVPQNLSASRPQDRQFILSSKKLLLSDSGFYLCAFYGTGGSPLHFGNGTRLTVT.

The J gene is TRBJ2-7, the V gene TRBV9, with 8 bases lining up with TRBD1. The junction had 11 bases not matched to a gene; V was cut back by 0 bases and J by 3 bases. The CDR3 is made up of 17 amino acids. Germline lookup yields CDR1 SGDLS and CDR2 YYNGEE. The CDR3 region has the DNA TGTGCCAGCAGCGTAGGGAGGGGCCAGGGGGCAATCTACGAGCAGTACTTC. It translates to CASSVGRGQGAIYEQYF.

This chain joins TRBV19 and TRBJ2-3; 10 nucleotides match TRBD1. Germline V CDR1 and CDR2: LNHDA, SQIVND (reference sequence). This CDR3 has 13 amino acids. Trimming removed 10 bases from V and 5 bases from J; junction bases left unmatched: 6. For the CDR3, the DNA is TGTGCCATCGGACAGGGGGGGGGAGATACGCAGTATTTT. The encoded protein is CAIGQGGGDTQYF.

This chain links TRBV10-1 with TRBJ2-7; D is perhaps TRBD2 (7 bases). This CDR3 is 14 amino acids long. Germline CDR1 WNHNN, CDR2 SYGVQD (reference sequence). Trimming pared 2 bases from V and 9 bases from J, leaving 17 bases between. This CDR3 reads CASSEESAGAVQYF. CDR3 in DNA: TGCGCCAGCAGTGAGGAGTCGGCGGGGGCGGTGCAGTACTTC.

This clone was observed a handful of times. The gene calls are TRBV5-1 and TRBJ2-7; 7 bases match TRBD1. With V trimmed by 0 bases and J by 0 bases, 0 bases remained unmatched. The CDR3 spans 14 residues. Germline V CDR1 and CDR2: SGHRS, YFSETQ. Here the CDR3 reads CASSLGDSSYEQYF. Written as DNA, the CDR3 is TGCGCCAGCAGCTTGGGGGACAGCTCCTACGAGCAGTACTTC. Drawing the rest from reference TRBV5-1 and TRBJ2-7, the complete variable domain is KAGVTQTPRYLIKTRGQQVTLSCSPISGHRSVSWYQQTPGQGLQFLFEYFSETQRNKGNFPGRFSGRQFSNSRSEMNVSTLELGDSALYLCASSLGDSSYEQYFGPGTRLTVT.